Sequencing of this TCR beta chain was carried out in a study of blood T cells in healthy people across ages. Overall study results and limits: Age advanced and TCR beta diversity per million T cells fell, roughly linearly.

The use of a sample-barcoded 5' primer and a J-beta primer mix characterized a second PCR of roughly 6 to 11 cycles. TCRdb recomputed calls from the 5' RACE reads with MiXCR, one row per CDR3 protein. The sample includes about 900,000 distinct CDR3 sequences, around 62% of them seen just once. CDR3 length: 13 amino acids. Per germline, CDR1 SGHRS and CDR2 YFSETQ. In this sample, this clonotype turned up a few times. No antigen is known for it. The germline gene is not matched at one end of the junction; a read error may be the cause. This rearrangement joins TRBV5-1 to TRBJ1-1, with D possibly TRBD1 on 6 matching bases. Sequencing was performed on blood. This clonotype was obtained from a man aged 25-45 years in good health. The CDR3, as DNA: TGCGCCAGCAGTTTGGCAGGGGCAACTGAAGCTTTCTTT. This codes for CASSLAGATEAFF.